This T cell receptor (beta chain) was observed in a study of early T cells in non-severe SARS-CoV-2 infection (dated by TCRdb to the early 2020s). The study in broad terms: TCR sequencing used bulk RNA from unsorted whole blood, so alpha and beta chains could not be paired. Points the paper makes about the study in general: Matching against VDJdb was skewed toward anti-spike CD8 responses, likely underestimated virus-specific expansions, and missed private and CD4 specificities.

Comment on this clonotype: The antigen it recognizes is unknown. One base away there is no much larger clone; base qualities are not given.

Library preparation used 5' RACE. Sequenced using a NextSeq 500. In the TCR library protocol, unique molecular identifiers were attached to individual cDNA molecules to correct for PCR bias and sequencing error. Both TCR alpha and beta chains were sequenced, and tight co-correlation was observed between alpha and beta sequence abundances in each sample. From the authors' description of their analysis: V gene, J gene and CDR3 annotation of TCR sequences was performed with Decombinator V4. TCRs were defined as expanded if a significant change between any two time points was detected under a Poisson model with p below 0.0001. Abundances of TCRs were expressed as counts per million after normalisation to the total number of TCRs sequenced in each sample. TRAV1-2 paired with TRAJ12, TRAJ20 or TRAJ33 defined MAIT TCRs, while TRAV10 paired with TRAJ18 defined iNKT TCRs. VDJdb, accessed 1 November 2021, was searched for CMV, EBV and SARS-CoV-2 annotated TCRs, with TCRs annotated for multiple antigens excluded. TCRdb reran the public reads through fastp at Q25 and MiXCR, keeping productive beta chains. Every CDR3 protein is listed once, alongside the most common genes and DNA of its rows. TCRdb, rather than the study authors, made the V and J calls. The sample table holds 64,000 or so distinct CDR3 sequences, of which 13% were seen once. Clones ranked in the top ten supply around 4.3% of the sample.

Set within a cohort of healthcare workers in London, UK, this nested case-control study involved weekly PCR testing of nasopharyngeal swabs along with blood sampling. Between 23 and 31 March 2020, the week of the UK lockdown, healthcare workers were enrolled and then followed up weekly for as long as 16 weeks. Taken from the germline V gene, the CDR1 and CDR2 loops are SGHVS and FQNEAQ. V loses 0 bases of germline sequence and J loses 2 bases, and the interval between the two ends is 9 bases. Inclusive of the bounding cysteine and phenylalanine, the CDR3 is 15 residues long. Only the CDR3 portion is preserved as DNA: 45 bases, with reading frame beginning at the first base.

The specimen was whole blood. The V and J genes are TRBV7-8 and TRBJ2-3, with an unclear D gene assignment. This receptor was taken from an adult who was a healthcare worker with PCR-confirmed SARS-CoV-2 infection or an uninfected control (not recorded which). The DNA is TGTGCCAGCAGCTTAGCGGGCCACTACACAGATACGCAGTATTTT. Translated, it reads CASSLAGHYTDTQYF.